The 25 T cell receptor beta chains given below trace back to one sample, sequenced in a study of blood T cells in healthy people across ages. Alongside a J-beta primer mix, a sample-barcoded 5' primer served in a second PCR lasting roughly 7 to 11 cycles. Via MiXCR, TCRdb re-called the 5' RACE reads, giving one row per CDR3 protein. Of some 640,000 distinct CDR3 sequences listed, under 30% were seen once; the top ten hold around 14%. What was sequenced was blood. These receptor sequences come from a woman older than 75 in good health.

With respect to this clonotype: A read error may be the cause here, since a much bigger clone is one base away. V is TRBV2 and J is TRBJ2-7; 9 nucleotides match TRBD2. This CDR3 comprises 15 residues. The J segment lost 7 bases and the V segment lost 5 bases, leaving 12 bases of the junction unmatched. Germline V lookup: CDR1 SNHLY, CDR2 FYNNEI. CDR3 nucleotides: TGTGCCAGCAGTCCCCCGGGACTAGCTGGGAATGAGCAGTACTTC. Translating gives CASSPPGLAGNEQYF.

This clonotype was counted ten times or more. The rearrangement uses TRBV27 and TRBJ2-1; 15 bases map to TRBD2. Trimming took 5 bases from V and 8 from J; bases not matched to a gene: 10. The length of the CDR3 is 17 residues. The germline V gene encodes CDR1 MNHEY and CDR2 SMNVEV (reference sequence). The CDR3 reads CASSRTSGGALVYEQFF. The CDR3 DNA reads as TGTGCCAGCAGTAGGACTAGCGGGGGGGCACTCGTTTATGAGCAGTTCTTC.

This clonotype was seen repeatedly, ten times or more. The chain is built from TRBV5-1 and TRBJ2-3; D gene ambiguous. V was trimmed by 0 bases and J by 4 bases, leaving 9 bases between them. Germline lookup yields CDR1 SGHRS and CDR2 YFSETQ. The CDR3 is 14 residues long. The CDR3 spells CASSLGDIPDTQYF. The CDR3 region has the DNA TGCGCCAGCAGCTTGGGAGATATTCCAGATACGCAGTATTTT.

The chain is built from TRBV20-1 and TRBJ2-1; D uncertain. The V end lost 0 bases, the J end lost 6 bases, and 9 bases lay between the germline ends. The length of the CDR3 is 13 residues. Looked up from germline, CDR1 is DFQATT and CDR2 is SNEGSKA (reference sequence). CDR3 in DNA: TGCAGTGCTAGAGATCGATTCGGCAATGAGCAGTTCTTC. It is translated as CSARDRFGNEQFF.

The sample holds many counts of this clonotype. The chain joins TRBV5-1 to TRBJ2-7, with TRBD2 as a possible D gene (5 bases). CDR1 is SGHRS, CDR2 YFSETQ, per germline. The CDR3 loop spans 14 amino acids. Trimming cost V 0 bases and J 7 bases, with 14 bases left between them. DNA of the CDR3: TGCGCCAGCAGCTTGGGAAATAGCGAGGTTGAGCAGTACTTC. Translating it yields CASSLGNSEVEQYF.

The table lists this clonotype with a few counts. A much larger clone lies one base from this, so it may be a read error. The rearrangement uses TRBV20-1 and TRBJ2-7; 11 bases align to TRBD1. J was trimmed by 4 bases and V by 6 bases; bases with no gene match: 8. The CDR3 has 14 residues. Germline V gene data show CDR1 as DFQATT and CDR2 as SNEGSKA (reference sequence). This chain's CDR3 is CSAGTGTGGYEQYF. DNA of the CDR3: TGCAGTGCAGGTACCGGGACAGGGGGGTACGAGCAGTACTTC.

This clonotype has a count of ten or more. This rearrangement joins TRBV20-1 to TRBJ2-3; no reliable D call. With 1 base removed from V and 5 bases from J, the gap between germline ends came to 7 bases. Germline-derived CDR1 and CDR2 are DFQATT and SNEGSKA (reference sequence). The CDR3 has 12 residues. CDR3 nucleotides: TGCAGTGCTAGAGCCTGGCAAGATACGCAGTATTTT. Its protein is CSARAWQDTQYF.

The chain has TRBV2 and TRBJ1-4; D is perhaps TRBD1 (5 bases). This CDR3 comprises 14 residues. V was cut by 5 bases and J by 5 bases, with 12 bases left in between. Germline assignment: CDR1 SNHLY and CDR2 FYNNEI. CDR3 region: CASSQTDSNEKLFF. The CDR3 coding sequence is TGTGCCAGCAGTCAGACAGACTCAAATGAAAAACTGTTTTTT.

This clonotype was counted at least ten times. The chain recombines TRBV27 with TRBJ1-2, with D hard to call. CDR1 and CDR2 from the germline V gene are MNHEY and SMNVEV (reference sequence). This CDR3 is 12 amino acids long. V gave up 6 bases and J gave up 5 bases, with 10 bases separating them. Here the CDR3 reads CASRDPVYGYTF. In DNA, the CDR3 is TGTGCCAGCAGGGACCCAGTGTATGGCTACACCTTC.

Only a few counts were recorded for this clonotype. The chain recombines TRBV14 with TRBJ2-5, with D perhaps TRBD2 (5 bases). The germline CDR1 and CDR2 sequences are SGHDN and FVKESK. Deletions cut 3 bases from V and 4 bases from J, with 15 bases between. The CDR3 runs to 15 residues. The CDR3 bases are TGTGCCAGCAGCCAGTCTGATTGGGGAGTAGAGACCCAGTACTTC. Translating it yields CASSQSDWGVETQYF.

This chain links TRBV19 with TRBJ2-1; 9 bases are a match to TRBD2. Germline CDR1 and CDR2: LNHDA and SQIVND (reference sequence). This CDR3 is built from 15 residues. V was pared by 7 bases and J by 9 bases, with 13 bases of the junction left unmatched. Here the CDR3 DNA reads TGTGCCAGTACAGCGTCCCGCGGGGGGGCCGGTGAGCAGTTCTTC. Encoded protein: CASTASRGGAGEQFF.

This clonotype was recorded at least ten times. The chain is built from TRBV5-1 and TRBJ2-5, with D unresolved. This CDR3 comprises 15 residues. V was cut by 4 bases and J by 4 bases, with 17 bases left in between. Germline V CDR1 and CDR2: SGHRS, YFSETQ. Written as DNA, the CDR3 is TGCGCCAGCAGCGCCTCGACAATTCCGGGAGAGACCCAGTACTTC. Amino acids: CASSASTIPGETQYF.

This clonotype has only a few counts. The rearrangement uses TRBV9 and TRBJ1-1, with no clear D. Trimming stripped 4 bases from V and 0 bases from J, with 19 bases between. Germline V CDR1 and CDR2: SGDLS, YYNGEE. The CDR3 has 17 residues. The CDR3 nucleotides are TGTGCCAGCAGCCCACAAGTTTTATATGGGGTGAACACTGAAGCTTTCTTT. Its protein is CASSPQVLYGVNTEAFF.

The CDR3 sequence: CATSRDQGRTNEKLFF. As DNA, the CDR3 is TGTGCCACCAGCAGAGATCAGGGCAGAACTAATGAAAAACTGTTTTTT. The chain employs TRBV15 and TRBJ1-4, with D possibly TRBD1 on 5 matching bases. This CDR3 spans 16 amino acids. Trimming stripped 0 bases from V and 1 base from J, with 9 bases between. Germline loops: CDR1 LNHNV, CDR2 YYDKDF (reference sequence).

The chain links TRBV27 to TRBJ1-2; D might be TRBD1 (6 bases). V lost 0 bases, J lost 6 bases, and 11 bases lay in between. The CDR3 is 14 amino acids. Germline CDR1 is MNHEY and CDR2 is SMNVEV (reference sequence). The CDR3 protein is CASSLSRGGHGYTF. The CDR3 coding sequence is TGTGCCAGCAGTTTATCGAGGGGGGGCCATGGCTACACCTTC.

This clonotype appeared a few times. The rearrangement links TRBV5-6 to TRBJ2-6; D not resolved. V lost 2 bases and J 2 bases, leaving 8 bases between the germline ends. Germline CDR1 reads SGHDT; CDR2 reads YYEEEE. The length of the CDR3 is 15 residues. CDR3 DNA: TGTGCCAGCAGCTTTTTAGGGACTGGGGCCAACGTCCTGACTTTC. As protein: CASSFLGTGANVLTF.

For the CDR3, the DNA is TGTGCCTGGAGTGTCCCATGGGGGAACACTGAAGCTTTCTTT. Translating it yields CAWSVPWGNTEAFF. V and J are TRBV30 and TRBJ1-1; D unresolved. CDR1 and CDR2 from the germline V gene are GTSNPN and SVGIG (reference sequence). This CDR3 spans 14 amino acids. Deletions cut 0 bases from V and 1 base from J, with 9 bases between.

The J gene is TRBJ1-2, the V gene TRBV20-1; TRBD1 aligns across 9 bases. The CDR3 consists of 15 residues. Germline CDR1 is DFQATT and CDR2 is SNEGSKA (reference sequence). This CDR3 reads CSTNERGTGNGGYTF. DNA for the CDR3: TGCAGCACGAACGAGCGGGGGACAGGGAATGGCGGCTACACCTTC.

The chain combines TRBV20-1 with TRBJ2-3; 14 bases fit TRBD2. Germline assignment: CDR1 DFQATT and CDR2 SNEGSKA (reference sequence). This CDR3 spans 17 amino acids. V dropped 5 bases and J dropped 0; count of bases not matched to a gene: 7. In nucleotides, the CDR3 is TGCAGTGCTCCCCGGACTAGCGGGGGGCACAGCACAGATACGCAGTATTTT. Translating gives CSAPRTSGGHSTDTQYF.

V gene TRBV12-3 or TRBV12-4 combines with J gene TRBJ2-4; a possible D gene is TRBD1 (5 bases). The V end was cut by 6 bases, the J end by 8 bases, with 26 bases between. The CDR3 is made up of 17 amino acids. This chain's CDR3 is CASSRAMKLQGGDIQYF. CDR3 DNA sequence: TGTGCCAGCAGCCGTGCGATGAAGTTGCAGGGCGGAGACATTCAGTACTTC.

Notes on this clonotype: A read error may be the cause here, since a much bigger clone is one base away. The chain recombines TRBV20-1 with TRBJ2-3; D is undetermined. V was shortened by 5 bases and J by 6 bases, with 6 bases between the two germline ends. Germline V gives CDR1 DFQATT, CDR2 SNEGSKA (reference sequence). This CDR3 is built from 10 residues. CDR3 region: CSARGDTQYF. As DNA, the CDR3 is TGCAGTGCTCGAGGCGATACGCAGTATTTT.

This chain joins TRBV7-9 and TRBJ1-1; 12 bases line up with TRBD1. The J segment lost 2 bases and the V segment lost 0 bases, leaving 4 bases of the junction unmatched. The CDR3 covers 17 residues. The germline gives CDR1 SEHNR, CDR2 FQNEAQ (reference sequence). The CDR3 DNA is TGTGCCAGCAGCTTAGCCGGGACAGGGGGCTTCAACACTGAAGCTTTCTTT. This codes for CASSLAGTGGFNTEAFF.

This clonotype was observed many times. The chain combines TRBV4-3 with TRBJ1-2, with D perhaps matching TRBD1 (5 bases). Trimming cost V 2 bases and J 4 bases, with 17 bases left between them. CDR3 length: 16 amino acids. Germline CDR1 and CDR2: LGHNA and YSLEER. This CDR3 reads CASSQNDRGRRYGYTF. DNA of the CDR3: TGCGCCAGCAGCCAAAATGACCGGGGACGCCGCTATGGCTACACCTTC.

About this clonotype itself: A read error may produce the germline difference seen at one junction end. V usage is TRBV6-5 and J usage is TRBJ1-1; D is unresolved. CDR1 and CDR2 from the germline V gene are MNHEY and SVGAGI. The CDR3 is 13 amino acids. CDR3 nucleotide sequence: TGTGCCAGCATTTCCTCCTTGAACACTGAGGCTTTCTTT. Protein: CASISSLNTEAFF.

This clonotype came up a few times. The junction shows a germline mismatch at one end, possibly a read error. This chain uses TRBV12-3 or TRBV12-4 with TRBJ1-4, with D uncertain. This CDR3 has 16 residues. The CDR3 sequence: CASSLGGRGRNEKLIF. In DNA, the CDR3 is TGTGCCAGCAGTTTGGGAGGTAGAGGTCGGAATGAAAAACTGATTTTT.